This T cell receptor (beta chain) was observed in a study of T cell responses to AZD1222 COVID-19 vaccine. About this clone itself: The target antigen is unknown.

Trimming pared 5 bases from V and 0 bases from J, leaving 13 bases between. This CDR3 has 15 amino acids. Germline V CDR1 and CDR2: MNHEY, SMNVEV (reference sequence). Clones were sequenced by immunoSEQ multiplex PCR, and TCRdb holds only the in-frame ones, with some missing. The repertoire holds some 150,000 clones, with around 90% as singletons. Study-wide findings and caveats: Two AZD1222 doses significantly raised spike-specific TCR breadth and depth over controls. It was only a handful of AZD1222 recipients who were seropositive at baseline.

The V and J genes are TRBV27 and TRBJ1-1; D may be TRBD1 (5 bases). The sequence was collected from an adult who received the MenACWY meningococcal vaccine as a control. This sample comprised peripheral blood, obtained 28 days after the second dose of the MenACWY control vaccine. For the CDR3, the DNA is TGTGCCAGCAGTGCGAACAGGAGGATGAACACTGAAGCTTTCTTT. This sequence encodes CASSANRRMNTEAFF.